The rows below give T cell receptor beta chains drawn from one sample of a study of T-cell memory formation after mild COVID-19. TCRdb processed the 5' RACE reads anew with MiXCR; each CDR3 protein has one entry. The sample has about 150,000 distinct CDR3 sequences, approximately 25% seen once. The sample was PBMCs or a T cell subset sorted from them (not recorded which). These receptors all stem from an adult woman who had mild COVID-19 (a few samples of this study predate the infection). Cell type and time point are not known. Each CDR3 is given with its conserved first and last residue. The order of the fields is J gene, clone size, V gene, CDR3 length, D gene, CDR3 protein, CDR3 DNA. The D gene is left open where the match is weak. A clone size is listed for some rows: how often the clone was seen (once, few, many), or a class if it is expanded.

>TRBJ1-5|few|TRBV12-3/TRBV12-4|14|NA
CASSFLAGNQPQHF
NA
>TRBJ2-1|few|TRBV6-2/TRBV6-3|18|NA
CASSYSELRPSSYNEQFF
TGTGCCAGCAGTTACTCAGAACTGAGACCCAGCTCCTACAATGAGCAGTTCTTC
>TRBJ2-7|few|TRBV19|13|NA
CASSTPPLGEQYF
TGTGCCAGTAGTACACCCCCCTTGGGCGAGCAGTACTTC
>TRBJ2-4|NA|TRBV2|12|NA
CASSEDRNIQYF
TGTGCCAGCAGTGAGGACAGAAACATTCAGTACTTC
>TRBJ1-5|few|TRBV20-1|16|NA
CSARPRAANSNQPQHF
TGCAGTGCTAGACCGCGGGCAGCTAATAGCAATCAGCCCCAGCATTTT
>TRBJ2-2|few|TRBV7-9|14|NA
CASSFSENTGELFF
TGTGCCAGCAGCTTTTCTGAGAACACCGGGGAGCTGTTTTTT
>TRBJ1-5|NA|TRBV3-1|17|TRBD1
CASSQGQGFGMSQPQHF
TGTGCCAGCAGCCAAGGACAGGGGTTCGGGATGAGTCAGCCCCAGCATTTT
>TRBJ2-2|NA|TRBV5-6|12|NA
CASSLRSGELFF
TGTGCCAGCAGCTTGAGGTCCGGGGAGCTGTTTTTT
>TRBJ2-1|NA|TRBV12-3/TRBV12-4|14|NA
CASSLESRGNEQFF
TGTGCCAGCAGTTTAGAGTCACGGGGCAATGAGCAGTTCTTC
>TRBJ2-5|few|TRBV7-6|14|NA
CASSPTGWEETQYF
TGTGCCAGCAGCCCTACAGGCTGGGAAGAGACCCAGTACTTC
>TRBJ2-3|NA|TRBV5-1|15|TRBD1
CASSLGETGSDTQYF
TGCGCCAGCAGCTTGGGTGAGACAGGGTCAGATACGCAGTATTTT
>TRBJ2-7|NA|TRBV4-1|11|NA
CASSQGPQQYF
TGCGCCAGCAGCCAAGGTCCCCAGCAGTACTTC
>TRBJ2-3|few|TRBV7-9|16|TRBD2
CASSFWGGRGTDTQYF
TGTGCCAGCAGCTTCTGGGGGGGTCGTGGCACAGATACGCAGTATTTT
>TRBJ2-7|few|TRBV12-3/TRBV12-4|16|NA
CASSLVESDALIEQYF
TGTGCCAGCAGTTTAGTCGAGAGCGACGCTTTGATAGAGCAGTACTTC
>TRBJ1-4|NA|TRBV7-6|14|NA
CASSLARGQDKLFF
TGTGCCAGCAGCTTAGCCCGAGGGCAGGATAAACTGTTTTTT
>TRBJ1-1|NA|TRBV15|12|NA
CATSTMNTEAFF
TGTGCCACCAGCACCATGAACACTGAAGCTTTCTTT
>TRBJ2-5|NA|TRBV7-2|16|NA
CASSRGAAGRQETQYF
TGTGCCAGCAGCCGAGGGGCAGCGGGCCGTCAAGAGACCCAGTACTTC
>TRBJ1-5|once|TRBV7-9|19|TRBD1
CASSLGSTGAPRGNQPQHF
TGTGCCAGCAGCTTAGGTTCGACAGGGGCTCCGAGGGGCAATCAGCCCCAGCATTTT
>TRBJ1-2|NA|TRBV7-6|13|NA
CASSLSREGGYTF
TGTGCCAGCAGCTTATCCAGGGAGGGTGGCTACACCTTC
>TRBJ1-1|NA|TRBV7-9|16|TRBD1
CASSLVGRQGGTEAFF
TGTGCCAGCAGCTTAGTAGGAAGGCAGGGGGGCACTGAAGCTTTCTTT
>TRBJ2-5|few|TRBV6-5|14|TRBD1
CASGTGNLQETQYF
TGTGCCAGCGGGACAGGGAACCTCCAAGAGACCCAGTACTTC
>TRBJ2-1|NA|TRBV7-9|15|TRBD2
CASRPRSGGANEQFF
TGTGCCAGCAGGCCCAGGAGCGGGGGGGCGAATGAGCAGTTCTTC
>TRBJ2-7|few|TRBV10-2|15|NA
CASSDKEQVVYEQYF
TGCGCCAGCAGTGATAAGGAACAGGTAGTCTACGAGCAGTACTTC
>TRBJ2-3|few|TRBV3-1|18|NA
CASSQEAYSLTSTDTQYF
TGTGCCAGCAGCCAAGAAGCTTACAGTCTAACTAGCACAGATACGCAGTATTTT
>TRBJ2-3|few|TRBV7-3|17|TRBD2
CASSSHVEAGGTDTQYF
TGTGCCAGCAGCTCCCACGTGGAAGCGGGAGGCACAGATACGCAGTATTTT
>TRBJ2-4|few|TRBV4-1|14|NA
CASSSVIAKNIQYF
TGCGCCAGCAGTTCCGTTATAGCCAAAAACATTCAGTACTTC
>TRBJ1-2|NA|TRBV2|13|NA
CASLGRANYGYTF
TGTGCCAGCCTAGGCAGAGCTAACTATGGCTACACCTTC
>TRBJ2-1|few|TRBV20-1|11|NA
CSPLGENEQFF
TGCAGCCCCCTCGGGGAGAATGAGCAGTTCTTC